Shown below are 10 T cell receptor beta chains from a single sample sequenced in a study of blood T cell repertoires in COVID-19. Repertoires were generated with immunoSEQ multiplex PCR, while TCRdb's copy carries only in-frame clones and drops some. The sample has over 450,000 clones; roughly nine tenths are singletons. The sample taken for sequencing was peripheral blood. The origin of the receptors is a woman aged 50 to 60 with COVID-19, enrolled during active disease.

This sequence joins TRBV4-2 and TRBJ2-5; TRBD2 matches 11 bases. The ends lost 0 bases at V and 4 bases at J; junction bases unmatched: 7. Germline V gives CDR1 LGHNA, CDR2 YNFKEQ. This CDR3 region has 17 residues. CDR3 in DNA: TGTGCCAGCAGCCAAGAGGCCCTAGCGGGGGGAGGAGAGACCCAGTACTTC. Its translation is CASSQEALAGGGETQYF.

V gene TRBV12-3 or TRBV12-4 combines with J gene TRBJ2-5; D gene ambiguous. There are 13 residues in the CDR3. V lost 5 bases to trimming and J lost 1 base, with 8 bases between them. The CDR3 region is CASSLRVQETQYF. The CDR3 bases are TGTGCCAGCAGTCTACGGGTCCAAGAGACCCAGTACTTC.

J is TRBJ2-3 and V is TRBV9, with D uncertain. The CDR3 length is 13 residues. Germline V lookup: CDR1 SGDLS, CDR2 YYNGEE. V dropped 0 bases and J dropped 3 bases, with 5 bases sitting between them. The CDR3 DNA is TGTGCCAGCAGCGTAGCTACGACAGATACGCAGTATTTT. Translation gives CASSVATTDTQYF.

On this clone itself: The same CDR3 can be traced to other DNA sequences in this sample. The chain employs TRBV7-8 and TRBJ1-6; D might be TRBD1 (5 bases). The CDR3 contains 15 residues. Germline values: CDR1 SGHVS, CDR2 FQNEAQ. Trimming took 0 bases from V and 7 from J, leaving 10 bases between them. Written as DNA, the CDR3 is TGTGCCAGCAGCTTAGCCGGGACTGAGAATTCACCCCTCCACTTT. This gives the protein CASSLAGTENSPLHF.

This chain connects TRBV6-5 to TRBJ2-3, with TRBD1 identical over 7 bases. Unmatched junction bases numbered 17, after V lost 7 bases and J lost 10 bases. Germline V CDR1 and CDR2: MNHEY, SVGAGI. There are 15 residues in the CDR3. DNA for the CDR3: TGTGCCAGCACCCTCGTCCCGACAGGGTACGCAGCGCAGTATTTT. It encodes CASTLVPTGYAAQYF.

The V gene is TRBV6-5, the J gene TRBJ2-7; 9 bases are shared with TRBD1. V dropped 6 bases and J dropped 3; count of bases not matched to a gene: 9. The CDR3 extends over 15 amino acids. Germline CDR1 reads MNHEY; CDR2 reads SVGAGI. CDR3 in amino acids: CASSLQGASFYEQYF. CDR3 nucleotide sequence: TGTGCCAGCAGCTTACAGGGGGCGAGCTTCTACGAGCAGTACTTC.

This sequence joins TRBV21-1 and TRBJ1-2; the table's D call, TRBD1, was not checked against the DNA. TRBV21-1 is a recognized pseudogene. The length of the CDR3 is 16 residues. CDR3 sequence: CASSKRRAGDGYGYTF. CDR3 DNA sequence: TGTGCCAGCAGCAAACGAAGGGCAGGGGACGGCTATGGCTACACCTTC.

The chain is built from TRBV7-6 and TRBJ1-6, with a possible D match to TRBD1 (5 bases). CDR1 is SGHVS, CDR2 FNYEAQ, per germline. CDR3 length: 18 residues. Trimming pared 5 bases from V and 2 bases from J, leaving 19 bases between. CDR3 region: CASSPQPNPGTYNSPLHF. CDR3 nucleotides: TGTGCCAGCAGCCCCCAACCGAATCCAGGGACCTATAATTCACCCCTCCACTTT.

The chain is built from TRBV12-5 and TRBJ1-2, with D unclear. Germline V gives CDR1 LGHNT, CDR2 FRNRAP. The CDR3 has 12 residues. V was cut by 6 bases and J by 2 bases, with 7 bases left in between. In nucleotides, the CDR3 is TGTGCTAGTGGAGTAGTCAACTATGGCTACACCTTC. It translates to CASGVVNYGYTF.

This clone appeared once. The chain recombines TRBV10-3 with TRBJ2-7; no firm D call. The CDR3 contains 11 residues. Germline values: CDR1 ENHRY, CDR2 SYGVKD. With 6 bases removed from V and 6 bases from J, the gap between germline ends came to 9 bases. CDR3 sequence: CAIRSTGEQYF. DNA of the CDR3: TGTGCCATCAGATCGACTGGCGAGCAGTACTTC.